This T cell receptor beta chain comes out of a study of PD-L1 blockade in urothelial cancer. As to time point: pretreatment peripheral blood. The cohort comprised individuals with locally advanced or metastatic urothelial carcinoma. V was shortened by 0 bases and J by 7 bases, with 12 bases between the two germline ends. The CDR3 consists of 14 residues. CDR1 is LGHNA and CDR2 is YSLEER in the germline V gene. TCRdb keeps only in-frame clones here, not all; method: immunoSEQ multiplex PCR. The repertoire includes roughly 50,000 clones, around 74% of them detected once, and over 4% sits in the top ten.

The sequenced sample was PBMCs, obtained around atezolizumab (anti-PD-L1) treatment. This chain links TRBV4-3 with TRBJ1-2, with a tentative D call TRBD1 (5 bases). The sequence was collected from a man between 65 and 80 years old with urothelial cancer. CDR3 DNA sequence: TGCGCCAGCAGCCAAGAGGGGGGGTGGGGTGGCTACACCTTC. Translating gives CASSQEGGWGGYTF.